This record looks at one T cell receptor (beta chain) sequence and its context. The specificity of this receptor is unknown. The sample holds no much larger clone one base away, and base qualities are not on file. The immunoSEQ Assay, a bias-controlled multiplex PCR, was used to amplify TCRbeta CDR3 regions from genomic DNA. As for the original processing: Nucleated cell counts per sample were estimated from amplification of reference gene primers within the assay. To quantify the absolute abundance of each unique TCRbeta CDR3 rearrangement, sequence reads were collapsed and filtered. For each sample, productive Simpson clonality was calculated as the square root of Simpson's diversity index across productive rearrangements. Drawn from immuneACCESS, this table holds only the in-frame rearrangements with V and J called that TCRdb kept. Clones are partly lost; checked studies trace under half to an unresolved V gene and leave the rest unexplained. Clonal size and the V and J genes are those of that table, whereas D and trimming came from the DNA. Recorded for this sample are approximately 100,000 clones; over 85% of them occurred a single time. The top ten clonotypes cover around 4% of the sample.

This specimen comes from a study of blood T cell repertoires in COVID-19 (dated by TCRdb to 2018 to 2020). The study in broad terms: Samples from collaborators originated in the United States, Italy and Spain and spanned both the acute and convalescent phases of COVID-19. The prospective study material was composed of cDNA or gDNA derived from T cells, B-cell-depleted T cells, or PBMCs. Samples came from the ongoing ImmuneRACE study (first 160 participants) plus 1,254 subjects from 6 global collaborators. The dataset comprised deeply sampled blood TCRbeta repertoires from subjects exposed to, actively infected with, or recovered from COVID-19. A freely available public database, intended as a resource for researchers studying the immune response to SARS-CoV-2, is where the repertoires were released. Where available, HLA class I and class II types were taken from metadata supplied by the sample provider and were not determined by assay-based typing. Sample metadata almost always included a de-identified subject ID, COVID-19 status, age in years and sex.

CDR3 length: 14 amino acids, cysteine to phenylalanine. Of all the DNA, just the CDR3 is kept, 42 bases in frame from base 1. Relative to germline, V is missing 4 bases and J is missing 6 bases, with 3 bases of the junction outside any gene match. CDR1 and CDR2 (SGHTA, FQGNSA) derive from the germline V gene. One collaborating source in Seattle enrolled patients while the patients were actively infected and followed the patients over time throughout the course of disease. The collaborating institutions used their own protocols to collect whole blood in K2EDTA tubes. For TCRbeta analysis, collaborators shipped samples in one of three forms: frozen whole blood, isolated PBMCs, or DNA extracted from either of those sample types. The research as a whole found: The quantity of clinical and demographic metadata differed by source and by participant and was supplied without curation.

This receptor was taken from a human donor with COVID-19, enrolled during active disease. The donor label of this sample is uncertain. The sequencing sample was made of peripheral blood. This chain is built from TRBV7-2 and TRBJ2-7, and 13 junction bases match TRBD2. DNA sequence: TGTGCCAGCAGCTACCGACTAGCGGGGGGCGAGCAGTACTTC. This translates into CASSYRLAGGEQYF. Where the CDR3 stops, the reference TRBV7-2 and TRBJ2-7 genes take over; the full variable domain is GAGVSQSPSNKVTEKGKDVELRCDPISGHTALYWYRQSLGQGLEFLIYFQGNSAPDKSGLPSDRFSAERTGGSVSTLTIQRTQQEDSAVYLCASSYRLAGGEQYFGPGTRLTVT.